The clone carrying this T cell receptor beta chain was detected only a few times. The CDR3 has 16 amino acids. Germline CDR1 reads LNHDA; CDR2 reads SQIVND (reference sequence). Trimming took off 6 bases at V and 7 bases at J, with 25 bases between the two ends. This entry is derived from a study of T cell repertoires in cytomegalovirus infection. In the study overall: Matching HLA type, along with CMV infection, was indicated by public TCR beta signatures.

TCRdb redid the calling of the reads with MiXCR, one entry per CDR3 protein. The data show about 260,000 distinct CDR3 sequences, around 13% seen once. The TCR comes from a human donor in good health (CMV status not recorded). Some clones in this sample may be carry-over from other donors' samples. The sequencing sample was made of PBMCs. The rearrangement joins TRBV19 to TRBJ2-7; tentative D call: TRBD1 (6 bases). CDR3 region: CASSSQAGALLGEQYF. Here the CDR3 DNA reads TGTGCCAGTAGCTCCCAGGCAGGGGCACTCCTAGGGGAGCAGTACTTC.